The 13 T cell receptor beta chains below all came from one sample that was sequenced in a study of T cell changes during pregnancy in multiple sclerosis. Libraries were prepared by immunoSEQ multiplex PCR; TCRdb keeps only in-frame clonotypes and omits some of them. Here the sample spans over 35,000 clones, around nine tenths being singletons. The material was peripheral blood, obtained before pregnancy. The origin of the receptors is a female donor with multiple sclerosis, enrolled in a pregnancy study.

This chain connects TRBV6-5 to TRBJ2-2; tentative D call: TRBD1 (6 bases). Trimming left V 2 bases short and J 5 bases short, with 9 bases between. Germline CDR1 is MNHEY and CDR2 is SVGAGI. This CDR3 is built from 14 residues. CDR3 region: CASSYTGMTGELFF. DNA for the CDR3: TGTGCCAGCAGTTACACAGGGATGACCGGGGAGCTGTTTTTT.

The chain is built from TRBV4-2 and TRBJ2-7; 10 bases line up with TRBD1. J was trimmed by 3 bases and V by 2 bases; bases with no gene match: 13. Germline V gene sequence: CDR1 LGHNA, CDR2 YNFKEQ. The CDR3 loop spans 18 amino acids. Written as DNA, the CDR3 is TGTGCCAGCAGCCAACCATCCATCCCCCGGGACAGGGGCTACGAGCAGTACTTC. Encoded protein: CASSQPSIPRDRGYEQYF.

This chain joins TRBV25-1 and TRBJ1-1; the D is unclear. This CDR3 spans 11 amino acids. Germline loops: CDR1 MGHDK, CDR2 SYGVNS. Trimming pared 7 bases from V and 1 base from J, leaving 4 bases between. Here the CDR3 reads CASIRNTEAFF. Written as DNA, the CDR3 is TGTGCCAGCATCAGGAACACTGAAGCTTTCTTT. Supplemented by reference TRBV25-1 and TRBJ1-1, the full variable domain reads EADIYQTPRYLVIGTGKKITLECSQTMGHDKMYWYQQDPGMELHLIHYSYGVNSTEKGDLSSESTVSRIRTEHFPLTLESARPSHTSQYLCASIRNTEAFFGQGTRLTVV.

V and J are TRBV10-3 and TRBJ2-1, with TRBD2 matching 7 bases. After removal of 9 bases from V and 6 bases from J, the junction contained 11 bases not matched to a gene. Germline CDR1 and CDR2: ENHRY and SYGVKD. This CDR3 comprises 14 residues. In DNA, the CDR3 is TGTGCCATTGACGCGGGGGAGGAAATCAATGAGCAGTTCTTC. Encoded protein: CAIDAGEEINEQFF.

The chain joins TRBV28 to TRBJ2-7; 10 nucleotides agree with TRBD2. In germline, CDR1 is MDHEN, CDR2 SYDVKM. The CDR3 spans 16 residues. V lost 6 bases and J lost 5; bases outside the gene matches: 13. The CDR3 DNA reads as TGTGCCAGCAGCCCCCTAGCGGGAGTATTATGGGACGAGCAGTACTTC. Protein product: CASSPLAGVLWDEQYF.

The chain joins TRBV4-1 to TRBJ1-1, with 8 bases lining up with TRBD1. CDR1 MGHRA and CDR2 YSYEKL come from the germline V gene. With 4 bases clipped from V and 1 base from J, the junction kept 2 bases outside the gene matches. The CDR3 contains 14 residues. As DNA, the CDR3 is TGCGCCAGCAGCCCAGGGGGCTCGAACACTGAAGCTTTCTTT. Amino acids: CASSPGGSNTEAFF.

The rearrangement uses TRBV4-3 and TRBJ2-7, with D maybe TRBD2 (6 bases). Trimming removed 3 bases at V and 2 bases at J, with 14 bases between. The CDR3 is 15 residues long. Germline CDR1 reads LGHNA; CDR2 reads YSLEER. CDR3: CASSQGRGGTYEQYF. The CDR3 DNA sequence: TGCGCCAGCAGCCAGGGCCGGGGCGGGACCTACGAGCAGTACTTC.

CDR3 in amino acids: CASSSIGARTYEQYF. In nucleotides, the CDR3 is TGTGCCAGCAGCAGCATTGGGGCGCGGACCTACGAGCAGTACTTC. The rearrangement uses TRBV28 and TRBJ2-7; D might be TRBD1 (5 bases). This CDR3 comprises 15 residues. Germline CDR1 MDHEN, CDR2 SYDVKM. The ends were cut back, 6 bases at V and 2 bases at J, with 17 bases in the middle.

The CDR3 sequence: CSVTDRRTGDYGYTF. In DNA, the CDR3 is TGCAGCGTTACCGACAGGCGGACAGGGGACTATGGCTACACCTTC. The rearrangement uses TRBV29-1 and TRBJ1-2; TRBD1 matches 9 bases. Germline CDR1 reads SQVTM; CDR2 reads ANQGSEA. The CDR3 consists of 15 residues. The ends lost 5 bases at V and 3 bases at J; junction bases unmatched: 10.

This chain joins TRBV19 and TRBJ1-5; unclear D gene. Germline CDR1 and CDR2: LNHDA and SQIVND (reference sequence). Trimming removed 3 bases from V and 5 bases from J, with 11 bases in between. This CDR3 contains 14 residues. CDR3 amino acids: CASSIKFRDQPQHF. The CDR3 nucleotides read TGTGCCAGTAGTATCAAGTTCCGCGATCAGCCCCAGCATTTT. The variable domain in full, with the rest retrieved from reference TRBV19 and TRBJ1-5, is DGGITQSPKYLFRKEGQNVTLSCEQNLNHDAMYWYRQDPGQGLRLIYYSQIVNDFQKGDIAEGYSVSREKKESFPLTVTSAQKNPTAFYLCASSIKFRDQPQHFGDGTRLSIL.

This sequence joins TRBV2 and TRBJ2-7, with 9 nucleotides matching TRBD2. V shed 4 bases and J 2 bases; nucleotides not matched to a gene: 6. Germline loops: CDR1 SNHLY, CDR2 FYNNEI. The CDR3 covers 15 residues. In nucleotides, the CDR3 is TGTGCCAGCAGTGCGACTAGCGGTAGAACCTACGAGCAGTACTTC. Amino acid sequence: CASSATSGRTYEQYF. Full variable domain (remainder filled in from reference TRBV2 and TRBJ2-7): EPEVTQTPSHQVTQMGQEVILRCVPISNHLYFYWYRQILGQKVEFLVSFYNNEISEKSEIFDDQFSVERPDGSNFTLKIRSTKLEDSAMYFCASSATSGRTYEQYFGPGTRLTVT.

In this sample, this clone turned up once. This sequence joins TRBV9 and TRBJ2-3; 8 nucleotides match TRBD2. CDR3 length equals 15 residues. J lost 1 base, V lost 3 bases, and 4 bases had no gene match. Germline V gene sequence: CDR1 SGDLS, CDR2 YYNGEE. The CDR3 nucleotides read TGTGCCAGCAGCGCAATGACTAGCGGCACAGATACGCAGTATTTT. The encoded protein is CASSAMTSGTDTQYF.

This chain uses TRBV18 with TRBJ2-3, with D unresolved. The V and J ends lost 6 bases and 3 bases respectively, with 7 bases between them. The germline gives CDR1 KGHSH, CDR2 LQKENI. The CDR3 is 12 amino acids. CDR3 loop: CASSPRTDTQYF. The CDR3 DNA sequence: TGTGCCAGCTCTCCGAGAACAGATACGCAGTATTTT. The whole variable domain, remainder taken from reference TRBV18 and TRBJ2-3, is NAGVMQNPRHLVRRRGQEARLRCSPMKGHSHVYWYRQLPEEGLKFMVYLQKENIIDESGMPKERFSAEFPKEGPSILRIQQVVRGDSAAYFCASSPRTDTQYFGPGTRLTVL.